Listed here are 19 T cell receptor beta chains from one sample, sequenced in a study of blood T cells in healthy people across ages (dated by TCRdb to 2014 to 2015). The receptor library was made with 5' RACE. Sequencing used an Illumina HiSeq 2500. The second PCR ran for roughly 7 to 11 cycles and used a J-beta primer mix along with a sample-barcoded 5' primer. The raw public data were reprocessed by TCRdb itself: fastp quality trimming at Q25, MiXCR clonotype calling, in-frame beta chains only. Each record represents a unique CDR3 protein, reported with the most common genes and DNA among its rows. The sample data list hundreds of thousands of distinct CDR3 sequences, and roughly 44% of these were observed just once. The ten largest account for more than 20% of the sample. Sequenced sample: blood. These receptors all come from a woman aged 55-70 years in good health.

Only one count was recorded for this clonotype. V usage is TRBV20-1 and J usage is TRBJ2-1; tentative D call: TRBD1 (5 bases). V was pared by 1 base and J by 3 bases, with 16 bases between. There are 16 residues in the CDR3. Looked up from germline, CDR1 is DFQATT and CDR2 is SNEGSKA (reference sequence). The CDR3 DNA follows: TGCAGTGCTAGAGCCGCCGCCAGGGCCGACTACAATGAGCAGTTCTTC. Its translation: CSARAAARADYNEQFF.

Here the CDR3 DNA reads TGTGCCGGCGGCGATCGGGGCACACCCCTCCACTTT. Residues: CAGGDRGTPLHF. V and J are TRBV27 and TRBJ1-6; possibly TRBD1 for D (5 bases). V was shortened by 11 bases and J by 11 bases, with 16 bases between the two germline ends. Germline lookup yields CDR1 MNHEY and CDR2 SMNVEV (reference sequence). The CDR3 sequence is 12 residues long.

CDR3 DNA sequence: TGCGCCAGCAGCCCAGCGAGGACAGGGGAGATCTACGAGCAGTACTTC. This encodes CASSPARTGEIYEQYF. The chain carries TRBV5-1 and TRBJ2-7, with 9 nucleotides matching TRBD1. This CDR3 region has 16 residues. After removal of 4 bases from V and 3 bases from J, the junction contained 11 bases not matched to a gene. Per the germline V gene, CDR1 is SGHRS and CDR2 is YFSETQ. Supplemented by reference TRBV5-1 and TRBJ2-7, the full variable domain reads KAGVTQTPRYLIKTRGQQVTLSCSPISGHRSVSWYQQTPGQGLQFLFEYFSETQRNKGNFPGRFSGRQFSNSRSEMNVSTLELGDSALYLCASSPARTGEIYEQYFGPGTRLTVT.

The V and J genes are TRBV12-3 or TRBV12-4 and TRBJ2-5; a weak D match, TRBD2 (6 bases). Trimming left V 3 bases short and J 11 bases short, with 13 bases between. The CDR3 totals 12 residues. The CDR3 region is CASSFSPGEQYF. CDR3 nucleotides: TGTGCCAGCAGTTTTTCTCCGGGGGAGCAGTACTTC.

Turning to this clonotype: Germline is not matched at one junction end, which may reflect a read error. This chain uses TRBV6-2 or TRBV6-3 with TRBJ2-1, with TRBD2 matching over 8 bases. This CDR3 region has 15 residues. CDR1 is MNHEY and CDR2 is SVGEGT in the germline V gene. The CDR3 sequence is CVSSYVSGTSNEQFF. In DNA, the CDR3 is TGTGTCAGCAGTTACGTCTCCGGGACTAGCAATGAGCAGTTCTTC.

The CDR3 sequence: CASSAGGPSEQYF. DNA for the CDR3: TGTGCCAGCAGTGCGGGAGGGCCGTCTGAGCAGTACTTC. This chain uses TRBV27 with TRBJ2-7, with TRBD2 matching 9 bases. CDR3 length: 13 residues. Germline V gene lookup returns CDR1 MNHEY and CDR2 SMNVEV (reference sequence). V trimming: 5 bases; J trimming: 7 bases; junction bases outside the gene matches: 6.

V and J are TRBV5-1 and TRBJ1-1; 10 positions agree with TRBD1. V lost 6 bases, J lost 7 bases, and 12 bases stayed unmatched. The germline V gene encodes CDR1 SGHRS and CDR2 YFSETQ. The CDR3 contains 15 residues. CDR3 nucleotide sequence: TGCGCCAGCACCCAAACCGGGACAGGGGACTTTGAAGCTTTCTTT. Protein sequence: CASTQTGTGDFEAFF. The whole variable domain, remainder taken from reference TRBV5-1 and TRBJ1-1, is KAGVTQTPRYLIKTRGQQVTLSCSPISGHRSVSWYQQTPGQGLQFLFEYFSETQRNKGNFPGRFSGRQFSNSRSEMNVSTLELGDSALYLCASTQTGTGDFEAFFGQGTRLTVV.

V gene TRBV20-1 combines with J gene TRBJ1-2; D is unclear. V lost 1 base to trimming and J lost 2 bases, with 17 bases between them. Germline lookup yields CDR1 DFQATT and CDR2 SNEGSKA (reference sequence). This CDR3 has 16 residues. CDR3 protein: CSARVPPRTPNYGYTF. CDR3 DNA: TGCAGTGCTAGAGTCCCCCCCAGAACACCAAACTATGGCTACACCTTC.

This chain connects TRBV6-2 or TRBV6-3 to TRBJ2-3; 8 nucleotides agree with TRBD2. Trimming removed 6 bases from V and 4 bases from J; junction bases left unmatched: 9. The CDR3 contains 15 residues. The germline CDR1 and CDR2 sequences are MNHEY and SVGEGT. As DNA, the CDR3 is TGTGCCAGCAGGCCCCCCAGACTAGCGTCAGATACGCAGTATTTT. Residues: CASRPPRLASDTQYF.

The gene calls are TRBV29-1 and TRBJ2-7; TRBD1 aligns across 7 bases. J lost 3 bases, V lost 8 bases, and 4 bases had no gene match. The CDR3 has 11 amino acids. From germline, CDR1 is SQVTM and CDR2 ANQGSEA. CDR3 in amino acids: CSIHRGYEQYF. The CDR3 DNA follows: TGCAGCATCCACAGGGGCTACGAGCAGTACTTC.

The chain employs TRBV6-2 or TRBV6-3 and TRBJ2-6, with unresolved D. The CDR3 runs to 16 residues. Per germline, CDR1 MNHEY and CDR2 SVGEGT. Trimming removed 1 base at V and 2 bases at J, with 9 bases between. The CDR3 spells CASSYFSEPGANVLTF. The CDR3 DNA is TGTGCCAGCAGTTACTTTTCCGAACCTGGGGCCAACGTCCTGACTTTC.

This clonotype was seen a single time. The chain employs TRBV20-1 and TRBJ2-7; TRBD2 aligns across 7 bases. V lost 1 base and J lost 6; bases outside the gene matches: 9. Germline V lookup: CDR1 DFQATT, CDR2 SNEGSKA (reference sequence). The CDR3 has 14 amino acids. The CDR3 loop reads CSARAGGLVTEQYF. As DNA, the CDR3 is TGCAGTGCTAGAGCGGGGGGACTCGTGACCGAGCAGTACTTC.

This clonotype showed up just once. At one end, the junction sequence differs from germline, possibly due to a read error. The genes are TRBV27 and TRBJ2-1; 7 bases agree with TRBD2. Germline CDR1 and CDR2: MNHEY and SMNVEV (reference sequence). The CDR3 is 12 amino acids. This chain's CDR3 is CTSRRGGGEQFF. The CDR3 DNA is TGTACCAGCAGGCGCGGGGGTGGTGAGCAGTTCTTC.

Comments on this clonotype: An end of the junction differs from the germline gene, which may be a read error. The rearrangement joins TRBV7-2 to TRBJ2-7; 7 nucleotides line up with TRBD2. The CDR3 is made up of 15 amino acids. CDR1 is SGHTA, CDR2 FQGNSA, per germline. CDR3 coding DNA: TGTGCCAGCAGCTTAAACGGGGGGAGCTCCTACGAGCAGTACTTT. It translates to CASSLNGGSSYEQYF.

The CDR3 loop reads CSARATTGSYEQYF. In DNA form, the CDR3 reads TGCAGTGCTAGAGCTACGACAGGTTCCTACGAGCAGTACTTC. The chain links TRBV20-1 to TRBJ2-7; possible D gene TRBD1, 6 bases. Germline CDR1 reads DFQATT; CDR2 reads SNEGSKA (reference sequence). The CDR3 has 14 amino acids. Trimming pared 1 base from V and 1 base from J, leaving 11 bases between.

This clonotype appeared a few times. The chain recombines TRBV6-6 with TRBJ1-6, with D maybe TRBD1 (6 bases). Germline V gives CDR1 MNHNY, CDR2 SVGAGI (reference sequence). The ends were cut back, 9 bases at V and 10 bases at J, with 13 bases in the middle. There are 12 residues in the CDR3. Here the CDR3 DNA reads TGTGCCAGTGGGGGGCGGCAATCACCCCTCCACTTT. This translates into CASGGRQSPLHF.

V usage is TRBV6-2 or TRBV6-3 and J usage is TRBJ1-1, with 8 bases that match TRBD1. Germline values: CDR1 MNHEY, CDR2 SVGEGT. CDR3 length equals 16 residues. V lost 0 bases, J lost 6 bases, and 9 bases stayed unmatched. This chain's CDR3 is CASSYSNRGVGAEAFF. Here the CDR3 DNA reads TGTGCCAGCAGTTACTCGAACAGGGGGGTTGGGGCTGAAGCTTTCTTT.

V and J are TRBV29-1 and TRBJ1-4; maybe TRBD1 (5 bases). There are 14 residues in the CDR3. V was clipped by 6 bases and J by 8 bases, with 19 bases between them. Germline-derived CDR1 and CDR2 are SQVTM and ANQGSEA. The CDR3 nucleotides are TGCAGCGTCTCTCCCGGGGGGATCAGGGAAAAACTGTTTTTT. It translates to CSVSPGGIREKLFF.

Points on this clonotype: Compared with germline, one end of the junction differs, possibly owing to a read error. V gene TRBV7-3 combines with J gene TRBJ2-1; 7 nucleotides align to TRBD2. The CDR3 is 14 amino acids. CDR1 is SGHTA, CDR2 FQGTGA, per germline. CDR3 sequence: CAGSRPGLYNEQFF. The CDR3 DNA is TGTGCCGGCAGCCGCCCGGGACTATACAATGAGCAGTTCTTC.